This T cell receptor beta chain was observed in a study of blood T cell repertoires in COVID-19. About the study: Acute and convalescent COVID-19 samples came from the United States, Italy and Spain. The cDNA or gDNA used as material had been derived from T cells, B-cell-depleted T cells, or PBMCs.

The germline gives CDR1 MNHEY, CDR2 SVGAGI. The CDR3 spans 14 residues. V gave up 6 bases and J gave up 4 bases; unmatched junction bases: 5. During active infection, Seattle patients enrolled and were then monitored through disease. The table came from immunoSEQ multiplex PCR; TCRdb's copy has only in-frame clones and leaves some out. The data contain roughly 250,000 clones, 84% of them singletons. Sequencing was performed on peripheral blood. The chain is built from TRBV6-5 and TRBJ1-5; 8 positions agree with TRBD1. This receptor was taken from a person aged 70 to 80 with COVID-19, enrolled during active disease. In nucleotides, the CDR3 is TGTGCCAGCAGGATAACAGGGGGTAATCAGCCCCAGCATTTT. Protein product: CASRITGGNQPQHF.